The text below deals with one T cell receptor beta chain. Germline lookup yields CDR1 KGHSH and CDR2 LQKENI. The CDR3 has 13 residues. Trimming removed 4 bases from V and 2 bases from J, with 8 bases in between. These data come from a study of blood T cell repertoires in COVID-19. Study at large: Material from acute and convalescent COVID-19 was sourced from the United States, Italy and Spain. T cells, B-cell-depleted T cells, or PBMCs provided the cDNA or gDNA that served as material.

Under the authors' procedure: Scientists estimated how many nucleated cells there were by amplifying reference gene primers. Here immunoSEQ multiplex PCR was the method, and the copy in TCRdb shows in-frame clones only, minus some. That table furnishes V, J and clone size, whereas the DNA furnished D and trimming. This table has 95,000 to 100,000 clones, about 90% appearing once. This TCR came from a man between 50 and 59 years old with acute or convalescent COVID-19. Specimen: peripheral blood. The rearrangement links TRBV18 to TRBJ2-5, with D tentatively TRBD2 (5 bases). CDR3 DNA: TGTGCCAGCTCACGGACTCTACAAGAGACCCAGTACTTC. Translated: CASSRTLQETQYF.